These 19 T cell receptor beta chains were all obtained from the same sample, sequenced in a study of vaccination and CD4 T cells after COVID-19. Treatment meaning: approximately 9-day PBMC culture with coronavirus spike peptide pools or control peptides (ViraFEST assay). Their specific antigens are unknown. Sequence data for DNA of cultured CD4+ T cells were generated by the Oncomine TCR Beta short-read assay. TCRdb fed the PCR reads into MiXCR, producing one record per CDR3 protein. This sample yields approximately 19,000 distinct CDR3 sequences, of which roughly 64% are seen a single time; roughly 8.3% belongs to the top ten. Sequencing used CD4+ T cells from blood, cultured in vitro. Receptors originate from a human donor who had recovered from COVID-19.

The chain is built from TRBV20-1 and TRBJ1-1; 7 nucleotides align to TRBD1. Germline V gene lookup returns CDR1 DFQATT and CDR2 SNEGSKA (reference sequence). The CDR3 runs to 13 residues. The junction had 5 bases not matched to a gene; V was cut back by 3 bases and J by 4 bases. The DNA of the CDR3 is TGCAGTGCTAGCGGACAGGTGGGCACTGAAGCTTTCTTT. Protein product: CSASGQVGTEAFF.

The chain combines TRBV18 with TRBJ1-1, with D tentatively TRBD1 (6 bases). The CDR3 is made up of 16 amino acids. V was pared by 2 bases and J by 2 bases, with 15 bases between. Germline CDR1 KGHSH, CDR2 LQKENI. Here the CDR3 DNA reads TGTGCCAGCTCACCAACTACTGGGACATATAACACTGAAGCTTTCTTT. It specifies CASSPTTGTYNTEAFF.

The CDR3 reads CAWAPQANSEAFF. The CDR3 coding sequence is TGTGCCTGGGCCCCTCAGGCCAACTCTGAAGCTTTCTTT. The chain recombines TRBV30 with TRBJ1-1; D ambiguous. This CDR3 is built from 13 residues. Between the trimmed V and J ends, which lost 5 bases and 6 bases, there was a span of 16 bases. Germline loops: CDR1 GTSNPN, CDR2 SVGIG (reference sequence).

This clonotype was observed once. This sequence joins TRBV27 and TRBJ1-1, with 7 positions matching TRBD1. The V and J ends lost 6 bases and 11 bases, in that order; junction bases with no gene match: 6. This CDR3 contains 11 residues. CDR1 and CDR2 (germline): MNHEY, SMNVEV (reference sequence). The CDR3 sequence: CASSRQGPAFF. CDR3 bases: TGTGCCAGCAGCCGACAGGGTCCCGCTTTCTTT.

The V gene is TRBV11-2, the J gene TRBJ2-7; D might be TRBD2 (5 bases). Germline V CDR1 and CDR2: SGHAT, FQNNGV. The V end was cut by 5 bases, the J end by 2 bases, with 16 bases between. The CDR3 length is 15 residues. This CDR3 is CASSPGVVRTYEQYF. CDR3 bases: TGTGCCAGCAGCCCCGGGGTCGTCAGAACCTACGAGCAGTACTTC.

This clonotype was seen a handful of times. For the CDR3, the DNA is TGTGCCAGCAGCCGCGGCCGGGATCAGCCCCAGCATTTT. It yields the protein CASSRGRDQPQHF. The chain couples TRBV7-6 to TRBJ1-5, with no clear D. There are 13 residues in the CDR3. V lost 5 bases and J 5 bases, leaving 10 bases between the germline ends. Per the germline V gene, CDR1 is SGHVS and CDR2 is FNYEAQ.

DNA for the CDR3: TGTGCCAGCAGCCACTTGGGGGAGGTCGGGGATAACTATGGCTACACCTTC. It is translated as CASSHLGEVGDNYGYTF. This chain links TRBV25-1 with TRBJ1-2; possibly TRBD1 for D (5 bases). The CDR3 spans 17 residues. V shed 6 bases and J shed 1 base, with 21 bases lying between them. Per germline, CDR1 MGHDK and CDR2 SYGVNS.

This clonotype was seen a few times. The chain couples TRBV20-1 to TRBJ2-3; D tentatively fits TRBD1 or TRBD2 (6 bases each). CDR1 is DFQATT, CDR2 SNEGSKA, per germline (reference sequence). The CDR3 totals 16 residues. The ends were cut back, 4 bases at V and 3 bases at J, with 20 bases in the middle. The CDR3 region is CSANGGRLASTDTQYF. The DNA of the CDR3 is TGCAGTGCTAATGGGGGCAGGCTAGCGTCAACAGATACGCAGTATTTT.

This clonotype was seen a few times. This rearrangement joins TRBV10-3 to TRBJ1-1; D gene ambiguous. V dropped 10 bases and J dropped 2 bases, with 11 bases sitting between them. The CDR3 contains 12 residues. The germline V gene has CDR1 ENHRY and CDR2 SYGVKD. Here the CDR3 DNA reads TGTGCCACCAGGACGGTTAACACTGAAGCTTTCTTT. Protein product: CATRTVNTEAFF.

The chain couples TRBV20-1 to TRBJ2-7; D is unresolved. Germline-derived CDR1 and CDR2 are DFQATT and SNEGSKA (reference sequence). The V and J ends lost 6 bases and 0 bases respectively, with 9 bases between them. There are 12 residues in the CDR3. The CDR3 sequence is CSALPPSYEQYF. The DNA for the CDR3 is TGCAGTGCCCTCCCCCCCTCCTACGAGCAGTACTTC.

The chain has TRBV28 and TRBJ1-1; maybe TRBD1 (6 bases). There are 14 residues in the CDR3. Between the trimmed V and J ends, which lost 6 bases and 2 bases, there was a span of 13 bases. Germline V lookup: CDR1 MDHEN, CDR2 SYDVKM. The CDR3 region has the DNA TGTGCCAGCAGCGGGGGCGGAGAAAACACTGAAGCTTTCTTT. Its translation: CASSGGGENTEAFF.

The chain recombines TRBV5-6 with TRBJ1-1, with 10 bases lining up with TRBD1. The CDR3 spans 14 residues. J gave up 10 bases and V 4 bases, and 10 bases lay outside the gene matches. Germline-derived CDR1 and CDR2 are SGHDT and YYEEEE. CDR3: CASSLGTGAGGAFF. The DNA of the CDR3 is TGTGCCAGCAGCCTTGGGACAGGGGCGGGGGGAGCTTTCTTT.

This clonotype was seen a few times. The chain has TRBV12-3 or TRBV12-4 and TRBJ1-2, with a possible D match to TRBD1 (6 bases). V was shortened by 5 bases and J by 2 bases, with 12 bases between the two germline ends. There are 14 residues in the CDR3. The chain's CDR3 is CASSPGTLNYGYTF. In DNA, the CDR3 is TGTGCCAGCAGTCCTGGGACACTCAACTATGGCTACACCTTC.

This clonotype has more than one count but fewer than ten. This chain joins TRBV7-9 and TRBJ1-6; 7 bases map to TRBD1. After removal of 1 base from V and 5 bases from J, the junction contained 2 bases not matched to a gene. This CDR3 is 15 amino acids long. From germline, CDR1 is SEHNR and CDR2 FQNEAQ (reference sequence). DNA of the CDR3: TGTGCCAGCAGCTTAGGACAGGGCCATAATTCACCCCTCCACTTT. Translating it yields CASSLGQGHNSPLHF.

This chain uses TRBV20-1 with TRBJ2-7, with TRBD2 matching over 7 bases. CDR1 and CDR2 from the germline V gene are DFQATT and SNEGSKA (reference sequence). The CDR3 contains 14 residues. J lost 5 bases, V lost 5 bases, and 12 bases had no gene match. CDR3 DNA sequence: TGCAGTGCTGGCTCGACTAGCATTTGGGACGAGCAGTACTTC. This encodes CSAGSTSIWDEQYF.

This chain links TRBV4-2 with TRBJ2-3; tentative D call: TRBD2 (6 bases). V shed 4 bases and J shed 4 bases, with 18 bases lying between them. Germline values: CDR1 LGHNA, CDR2 YNFKEQ. The length of the CDR3 is 16 residues. The CDR3 sequence is CASSRLAAQGADTQYF. Here the CDR3 DNA reads TGTGCCAGCAGCCGGTTAGCGGCCCAGGGCGCAGATACGCAGTATTTT.

The chain carries TRBV2 and TRBJ2-3; no reliable D call. V was pared by 4 bases and J by 0 bases, with 8 bases between. Germline assignment: CDR1 SNHLY and CDR2 FYNNEI. This CDR3 is 14 amino acids long. This CDR3 reads CASSVGSSTDTQYF. The CDR3 DNA sequence: TGTGCCAGCAGTGTGGGTTCGAGCACAGATACGCAGTATTTT.

The chain couples TRBV24-1 to TRBJ1-1; 9 bases fit TRBD1. CDR3 size: 15 residues. V lost 3 bases, J lost 5 bases, and 6 bases stayed unmatched. The germline gives CDR1 KGHDR, CDR2 SFDVKD. The CDR3 protein is CATSDRQGGKTEAFF. The CDR3 DNA is TGTGCCACCAGTGATCGACAGGGGGGGAAGACTGAAGCTTTCTTT.

The V gene is TRBV4-2, the J gene TRBJ2-4, with a possible D match to TRBD2 (6 bases). Germline loops: CDR1 LGHNA, CDR2 YNFKEQ. This CDR3 region has 11 residues. V was shortened by 5 bases and J by 10 bases, with 9 bases between the two germline ends. The CDR3 spells CASSSAGIQYF. The CDR3 bases are TGTGCCAGCAGCTCGGCGGGGATTCAGTACTTC.